This TCR beta chain was sequenced for a study of T cells after yellow fever vaccination. General study findings and limits: Reappearing after the booster were most of the clones from primary vaccination (around 96% CD4, 88% CD8). Clonotypes shared by both compartments, CD4 and CD8, made up a small share. Abundant bulk-population clonotypes could contaminate the FACS-sorted repertoires.

Germline values: CDR1 DFQATT, CDR2 SNEGSKA (reference sequence). Trimming removed 3 bases at V and 4 bases at J, with 22 bases between. This CDR3 contains 17 residues. This clonotype was seen only a few times. Antigen: not known. The TCR cDNA carried a universal primer site and UMIs from 5'RACE template switching. TCRdb reprocessed the 5' RACE reads via MiXCR and lists one record per CDR3 protein. The table includes a few hundred thousand distinct CDR3 sequences, 3.5% to 4.5% detected once. The rearrangement uses TRBV20-1 and TRBJ2-1, with D perhaps matching TRBD1 or TRBD2 (6 bases each). This clonotype originated in a man aged 18 to 35 who received the YFV17D yellow fever vaccine. Sequencing used PBMCs, obtained 15 days after the yellow fever booster vaccination. Written as DNA, the CDR3 is TGCAGTGCTAGCGCCCAACGGAGGGGGGTTGCGTACAATGAGCAGTTCTTC. It codes for CSASAQRRGVAYNEQFF.